Sequencing of this T cell receptor beta chain was carried out in a study of T cell responses to AZD1222 COVID-19 vaccine. The protocol was immunoSEQ multiplex PCR, while the TCRdb copy is restricted to in-frame clones and leaves out a portion. The sample has some 150,000 clones, approximately 88% seen once. The length of the CDR3 is 15 residues. The germline CDR1 and CDR2 sequences are LNHDA and SQIVND (reference sequence). J gave up 2 bases and V 7 bases, and 9 bases lay outside the gene matches. The chain is built from TRBV19 and TRBJ1-1, with TRBD1 identical over 8 bases. Material: peripheral blood, obtained on day 0 of AZD1222 vaccination. The TCR was taken from an adult in good health. The CDR3 nucleotides are TGTGCCAGTACCTTACAGGGGGTTGGTAACACTGAAGCTTTCTTT. Protein: CASTLQGVGNTEAFF. The variable domain in full, completed from reference TRBV19 and TRBJ1-1, reads DGGITQSPKYLFRKEGQNVTLSCEQNLNHDAMYWYRQDPGQGLRLIYYSQIVNDFQKGDIAEGYSVSREKKESFPLTVTSAQKNPTAFYLCASTLQGVGNTEAFFGQGTRLTVV.